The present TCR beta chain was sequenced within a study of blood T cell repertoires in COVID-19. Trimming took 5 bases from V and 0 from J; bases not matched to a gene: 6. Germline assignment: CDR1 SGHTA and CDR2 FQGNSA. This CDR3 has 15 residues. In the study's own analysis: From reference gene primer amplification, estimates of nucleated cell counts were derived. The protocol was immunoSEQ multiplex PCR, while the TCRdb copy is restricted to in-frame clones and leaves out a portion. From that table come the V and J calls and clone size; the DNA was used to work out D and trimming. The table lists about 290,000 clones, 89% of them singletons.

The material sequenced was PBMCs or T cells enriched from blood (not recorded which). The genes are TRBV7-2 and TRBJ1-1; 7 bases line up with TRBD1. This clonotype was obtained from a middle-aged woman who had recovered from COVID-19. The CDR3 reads CASSRDSVMNTEAFF. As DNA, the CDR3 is TGTGCCAGCAGCCGGGACAGTGTCATGAACACTGAAGCTTTCTTT.